This entry lists 5 T cell receptor beta chains sequenced from one sample in a study of cytomegalovirus exposure and HLA in healthy donors (dated by TCRdb to 2017 to 2019). Library creation used the immunoSEQ multiplex PCR assay. TCRdb stores this immuneACCESS table with in-frame sequences only. Part of the clones is absent; in the studies checked, under half of the shortfall reflects unresolved V genes, and no reason is known for the rest. The sample table shows some 150,000 clones, and roughly 86% are seen once. 4.5% of the sample comes from the top ten. Material for sequencing was PBMCs. These receptors originate from a man aged 18 to 29 in good health and CMV-seropositive.

This clone has more than one count but fewer than ten. The rearrangement joins TRBV6-4 to TRBJ1-6; D is possibly TRBD1 (5 bases). The CDR3 is made up of 14 amino acids. V shed 9 bases and J shed 5 bases, with 14 bases lying between them. The germline CDR1 and CDR2 sequences are MRHNA and SNTAGT. The CDR3, as DNA: TGTGCCAGTAGTCAGGGATCGGATAATTCACCCCTCCACTTT. It is translated as CASSQGSDNSPLHF.

This clone was recorded only once. This rearrangement joins TRBV2 to TRBJ1-1, with D unresolved. The CDR3 extends over 14 amino acids. Germline V gives CDR1 SNHLY, CDR2 FYNNEI. V was trimmed by 2 bases and J by 8 bases, leaving 15 bases between them. The CDR3, as DNA: TGTGCCAGCAGTGAACTACGGGGAAAGTCAGAAGCTTTCTTT. Amino acids: CASSELRGKSEAFF.

J is TRBJ1-1 and V is TRBV2, with D possibly TRBD1 on 5 matching bases. Trimming shortened V by 4 bases and J by 2 bases, and 14 bases separated the two germline ends. This CDR3 contains 15 residues. Germline CDR1 reads SNHLY; CDR2 reads FYNNEI. The CDR3: CASSAGWPFNTEAFF. CDR3 coding DNA: TGTGCCAGCAGTGCAGGGTGGCCTTTTAACACTGAAGCTTTCTTT.

This clone appeared once. The V call is TRBV28, the J call TRBJ2-7; tentatively, D is TRBD1 (5 bases). Trimming pared 3 bases from V and 1 base from J, leaving 7 bases between. The germline gives CDR1 MDHEN, CDR2 SYDVKM. The CDR3 spans 13 residues. This chain's CDR3 is CASSLQGSYEQYF. The CDR3 coding sequence is TGTGCCAGCAGTTTGCAGGGTTCCTACGAGCAGTACTTC.

The rearrangement joins TRBV11-2 to TRBJ2-3, with D possibly being TRBD2 (6 bases). Germline values: CDR1 SGHAT, CDR2 FQNNGV. This CDR3 is built from 15 residues. Trimming took 5 bases from V and 1 from J, leaving 13 bases between them. CDR3 amino acids: CASSPGEGGTDTQYF. CDR3 DNA: TGTGCCAGCAGCCCGGGAGAGGGCGGCACAGATACGCAGTATTTT.